A single sample is the source of the 5 T cell receptor beta chains below, sequenced in a study of shared clonotypes between healthy human individuals. CD45RO negativity and positive selection for CCR7 defined naive CD8 cells, a population that excluded terminally differentiated effector memory CD45RA+ cells. Assay used: immunoSEQ multiplex PCR; TCRdb lists only in-frame clones, some missing. The sample comprises more than 500,000 clones, 90% to 95% of which are singletons, and around 0.11% rests with the top ten. The sequencing sample was made of naive CD8+ T cells sorted from blood. These receptors came from a woman aged 30 to 39 in good health.

V and J are TRBV11-2 and TRBJ2-4; D is unclear. The germline gives CDR1 SGHAT, CDR2 FQNNGV. The CDR3 totals 16 residues. V was shortened by 0 bases and J by 0 bases, with 9 bases between the two germline ends. In DNA form, the CDR3 reads TGTGCCAGCAGCTTAGATTACCGCGTAGCCAAAAACATTCAGTACTTC. This translates into CASSLDYRVAKNIQYF. Using reference TRBV11-2 and TRBJ2-4 for the parts outside the CDR3, the full variable domain is EAGVAQSPRYKIIEKRQSVAFWCNPISGHATLYWYQQILGQGPKLLIQFQNNGVVDDSQLPKDRFSAERLKGVDSTLKIQPAKLEDSAVYLCASSLDYRVAKNIQYFGAGTRLSVL.

This chain links TRBV23-1 with TRBJ1-1; 12 bases are a match to TRBD1. TRBV23-1 is classed as an ORF, of uncertain function. Trimming cost V 6 bases and J 3 bases; bases outside gene matches: 8. This CDR3 contains 16 residues. CDR3 sequence reads: CASRKGTGGRDTEAFF. The CDR3 DNA sequence: TGCGCCAGCAGGAAGGGGACAGGGGGCAGGGACACTGAAGCTTTCTTT.

The chain combines TRBV13 with TRBJ2-2, with D hard to call. Germline loops: CDR1 PRHDT, CDR2 FYEKMQ (reference sequence). The CDR3 is made up of 13 amino acids. With 4 bases removed from V and 6 bases from J, the gap between germline ends came to 9 bases. This CDR3 is CASSSGPPGELFF. In DNA, the CDR3 is TGTGCCAGCAGCTCTGGGCCGCCCGGGGAGCTGTTTTTT. Drawing the rest from reference TRBV13 and TRBJ2-2, the complete variable domain is AAGVIQSPRHLIKEKRETATLKCYPIPRHDTVYWYQQGPGQDPQFLISFYEKMQSDKGSIPDRFSAQQFSDYHSELNMSSLELGDSALYFCASSSGPPGELFFGEGSRLTVL.

The rearrangement links TRBV28 to TRBJ2-5; the D gene could be TRBD1 or TRBD2 (7 bases each). Trimming removed 6 bases at V and 6 bases at J, with 23 bases between. This CDR3 comprises 16 residues. Per the germline V gene, CDR1 is MDHEN and CDR2 is SYDVKM. The CDR3 nucleotides are TGTGCCAGCAGACTCAACAGGGGCGGGAGTGGGAAGACCCAGTACTTC. Encoded protein: CASRLNRGGSGKTQYF. The whole variable domain, filled in from reference TRBV28 and TRBJ2-5, reads DVKVTQSSRYLVKRTGEKVFLECVQDMDHENMFWYRQDPGLGLRLIYFSYDVKMKEKGDIPEGYSVSREKKERFSLILESASTNQTSMYLCASRLNRGGSGKTQYFGPGTRLLVL.

In DNA form, the CDR3 reads TGTGCCAGCAGTGTCCCCCTTCCCAGGGACGAGCAGTACTTC. Protein sequence: CASSVPLPRDEQYF. The chain employs TRBV2 and TRBJ2-7; the D gene is possibly TRBD1 (5 bases). V was shortened by 4 bases and J by 5 bases, with 15 bases between the two germline ends. From germline, CDR1 is SNHLY and CDR2 FYNNEI. CDR3 length: 14 residues.